A single sample is the source of the 5 T cell receptor beta chains below, sequenced in a study of CD8+ T cells in alopecia areata. Following extraction, RNA underwent reverse transcription to cDNA, which served as the sequencing template. Clones were read by immunoSEQ multiplex PCR, and TCRdb kept only the in-frame ones, dropping some. The data contain around 200,000 clones, more than 55% of them singletons. Sample treatment: oral pan-JAK inhibitor, 5-10 mg twice daily. Sequenced material: CD4+ T cells sorted from blood, taken at week 4, from a patient treated with tofacitinib. The receptors were gathered from a human donor with alopecia areata.

The gene calls are TRBV5-6 and TRBJ2-3; the D is unclear. Per germline, CDR1 SGHDT and CDR2 YYEEEE. Deletions cut 4 bases from V and 9 bases from J, with 9 bases between. The CDR3 loop spans 11 amino acids. DNA for the CDR3: TGTGCCAGCAGCCTTGAGAGGACGCAGTATTTT. Its translation: CASSLERTQYF. Full variable domain (outside the CDR3, taken from reference TRBV5-6 and TRBJ2-3): DAGVTQSPTHLIKTRGQQVTLRCSPKSGHDTVSWYQQALGQGPQFIFQYYEEEERQRGNFPDRFSGHQFPNYSSELNVNALLLGDSALYLCASSLERTQYFGPGTRLTVL.

V is TRBV5-6 and J is TRBJ1-1; D is perhaps TRBD1 (6 bases). Germline-derived CDR1 and CDR2 are SGHDT and YYEEEE. The CDR3 has 14 amino acids. V gave up 4 bases and J gave up 0 bases, with 10 bases separating them. The CDR3 bases are TGTGCCAGCAGCCTGAGGGACATGAACACTGAAGCTTTCTTT. It specifies CASSLRDMNTEAFF.

A word on this clone: The sample has other DNA sequences that encode this CDR3 too. The chain employs TRBV18 and TRBJ2-5; TRBD1 might be the D (5 bases). The V end lost 2 bases, the J end lost 3 bases, and 10 bases lay between the germline ends. This CDR3 region has 14 residues. CDR1 and CDR2 from the germline V gene are KGHSH and LQKENI. The CDR3 sequence is CASSPVRAEETQYF. The CDR3 bases are TGTGCCAGCTCACCAGTCAGGGCCGAAGAGACCCAGTACTTC.

The chain carries TRBV4-1 and TRBJ2-7, with 10 positions matching TRBD1. The CDR3 has 18 residues. J gave up 3 bases and V 2 bases, and 13 bases lay outside the gene matches. Germline assignment: CDR1 MGHRA and CDR2 YSYEKL. The CDR3 coding sequence is TGCGCCAGCAGCCAATCCCGTTACTCCGGGACAGGGGACTACGAGCAGTACTTC. Residues: CASSQSRYSGTGDYEQYF.

J is TRBJ1-5 and V is TRBV19; no firm D call. The V end lost 7 bases, the J end lost 7 bases, and 11 bases lay between the germline ends. This CDR3 region has 12 residues. CDR1 is LNHDA, CDR2 SQIVND, per germline (reference sequence). CDR3 nucleotides: TGTGCCAGTATGAATAGTGGCCAGCCCCAGCATTTT. Its protein is CASMNSGQPQHF. Based on the CDR3 plus reference TRBV19 and TRBJ1-5, the full variable domain is DGGITQSPKYLFRKEGQNVTLSCEQNLNHDAMYWYRQDPGQGLRLIYYSQIVNDFQKGDIAEGYSVSREKKESFPLTVTSAQKNPTAFYLCASMNSGQPQHFGDGTRLSIL.